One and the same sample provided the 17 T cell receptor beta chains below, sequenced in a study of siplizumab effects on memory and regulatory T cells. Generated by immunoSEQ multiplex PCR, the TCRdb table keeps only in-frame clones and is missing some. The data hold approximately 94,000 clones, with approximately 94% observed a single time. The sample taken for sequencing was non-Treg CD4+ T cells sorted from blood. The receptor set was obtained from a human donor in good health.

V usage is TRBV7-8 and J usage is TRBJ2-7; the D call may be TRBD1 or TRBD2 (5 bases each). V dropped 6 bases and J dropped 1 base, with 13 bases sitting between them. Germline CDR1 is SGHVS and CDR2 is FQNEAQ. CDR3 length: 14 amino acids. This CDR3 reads CASSYRDVSYEQYF. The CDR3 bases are TGTGCCAGCAGTTACCGGGACGTATCCTACGAGCAGTACTTC.

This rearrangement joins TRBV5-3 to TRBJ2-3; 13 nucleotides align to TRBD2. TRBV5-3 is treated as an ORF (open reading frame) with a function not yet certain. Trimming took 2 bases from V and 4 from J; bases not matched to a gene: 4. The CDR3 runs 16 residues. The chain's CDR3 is CARSFRTSGSADTQYF. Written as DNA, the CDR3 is TGTGCCAGAAGCTTTAGGACTAGCGGGAGTGCAGATACGCAGTATTTT.

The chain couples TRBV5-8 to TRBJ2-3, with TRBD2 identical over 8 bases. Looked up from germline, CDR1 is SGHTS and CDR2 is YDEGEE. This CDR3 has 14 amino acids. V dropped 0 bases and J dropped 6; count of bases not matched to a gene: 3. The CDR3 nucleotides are TGTGCCAGCAGCTTGGGGGCGGGAGGCGATACGCAGTATTTT. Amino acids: CASSLGAGGDTQYF.

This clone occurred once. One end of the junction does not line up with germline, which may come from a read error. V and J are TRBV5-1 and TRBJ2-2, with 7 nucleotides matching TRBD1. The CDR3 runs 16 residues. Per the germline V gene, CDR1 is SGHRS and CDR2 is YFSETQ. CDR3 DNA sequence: TGCGCCACCAGCTTTGGTTGGACAGGGAACACCGGGGAGCTGTTTTTT. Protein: CATSFGWTGNTGELFF.

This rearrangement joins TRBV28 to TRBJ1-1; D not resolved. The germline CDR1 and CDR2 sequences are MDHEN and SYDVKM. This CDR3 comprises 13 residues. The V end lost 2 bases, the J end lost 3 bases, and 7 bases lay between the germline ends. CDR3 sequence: CASSLPGHTEAFF. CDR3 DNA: TGTGCCAGCAGTTTACCGGGCCACACTGAAGCTTTCTTT.

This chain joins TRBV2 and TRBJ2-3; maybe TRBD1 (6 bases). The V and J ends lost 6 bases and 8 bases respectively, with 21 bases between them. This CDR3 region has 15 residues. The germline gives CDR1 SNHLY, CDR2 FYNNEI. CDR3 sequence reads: CASSSRVTRGGTQYF. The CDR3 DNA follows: TGTGCCAGCAGCTCTAGGGTTACTCGAGGGGGTACGCAGTATTTT.

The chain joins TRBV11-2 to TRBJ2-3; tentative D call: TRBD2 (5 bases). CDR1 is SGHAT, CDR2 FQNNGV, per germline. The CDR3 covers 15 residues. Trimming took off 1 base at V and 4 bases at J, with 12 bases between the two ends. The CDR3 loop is CASSLAGVMADTQYF. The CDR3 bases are TGTGCCAGCAGCTTAGCCGGGGTAATGGCAGATACGCAGTATTTT.

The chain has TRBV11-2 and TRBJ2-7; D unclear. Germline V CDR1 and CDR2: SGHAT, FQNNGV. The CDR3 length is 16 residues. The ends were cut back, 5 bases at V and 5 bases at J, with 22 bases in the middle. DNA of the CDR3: TGTGCCAGCAGCCAACTTTGGATAGCAGCAAAACACGAGCAGTACTTC. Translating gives CASSQLWIAAKHEQYF.

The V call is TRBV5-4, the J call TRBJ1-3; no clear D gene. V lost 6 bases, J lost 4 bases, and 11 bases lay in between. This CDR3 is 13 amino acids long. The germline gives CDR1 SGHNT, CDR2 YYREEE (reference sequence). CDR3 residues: CASTRSGGNTIYF. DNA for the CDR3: TGTGCCAGCACCCGTAGCGGGGGAAACACCATATATTTT. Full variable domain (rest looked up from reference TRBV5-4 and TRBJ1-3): ETGVTQSPTHLIKTRGQQVTLRCSSQSGHNTVSWYQQALGQGPQFIFQYYREEENGRGNFPPRFSGLQFPNYSSELNVNALELDDSALYLCASTRSGGNTIYFGEGSWLTVV.

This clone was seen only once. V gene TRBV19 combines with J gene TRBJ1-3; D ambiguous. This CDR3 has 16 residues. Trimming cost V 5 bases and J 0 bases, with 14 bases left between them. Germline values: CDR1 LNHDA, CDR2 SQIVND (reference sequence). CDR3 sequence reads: CASSYSEFLSGNTIYF. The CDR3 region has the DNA TGTGCCAGTAGTTATTCAGAGTTTCTCTCTGGAAACACCATATATTTT.

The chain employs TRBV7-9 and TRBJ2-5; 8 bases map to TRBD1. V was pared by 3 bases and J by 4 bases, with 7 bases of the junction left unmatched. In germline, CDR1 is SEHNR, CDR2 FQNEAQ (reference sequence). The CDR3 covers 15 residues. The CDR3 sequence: CASSLAGGLLETQYF. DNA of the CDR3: TGTGCCAGCAGCTTGGCAGGGGGCTTGTTAGAGACCCAGTACTTC.

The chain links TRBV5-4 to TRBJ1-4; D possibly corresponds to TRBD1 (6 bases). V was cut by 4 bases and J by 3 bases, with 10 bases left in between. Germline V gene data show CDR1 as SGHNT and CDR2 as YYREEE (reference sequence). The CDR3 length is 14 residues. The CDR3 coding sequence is TGTGCCAGCAGCAGCGGGACACCTAATGAAAAACTGTTTTTT. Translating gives CASSSGTPNEKLFF.

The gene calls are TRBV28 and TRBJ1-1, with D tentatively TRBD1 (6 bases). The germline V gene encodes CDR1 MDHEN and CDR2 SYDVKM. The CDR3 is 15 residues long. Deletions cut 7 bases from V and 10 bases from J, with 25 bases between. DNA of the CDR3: TGTGCCAGCAACTCACAACTCGGGGGCATGGGAGGAGCTTTCTTT. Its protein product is CASNSQLGGMGGAFF.

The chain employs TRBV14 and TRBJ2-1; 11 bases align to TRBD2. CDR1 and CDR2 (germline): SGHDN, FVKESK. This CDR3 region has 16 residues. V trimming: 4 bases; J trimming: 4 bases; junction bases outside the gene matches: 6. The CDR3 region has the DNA TGTGCCAGCAGCCTCGGGACTAGCGGATTATACAATGAGCAGTTCTTC. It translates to CASSLGTSGLYNEQFF.

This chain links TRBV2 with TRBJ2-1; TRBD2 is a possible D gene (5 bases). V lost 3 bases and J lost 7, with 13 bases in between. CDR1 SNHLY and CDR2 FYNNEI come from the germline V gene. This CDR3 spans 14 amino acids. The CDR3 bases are TGTGCCAGCAGTGAGCAGCGGTCTCAAAATGAGCAGTTCTTC. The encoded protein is CASSEQRSQNEQFF. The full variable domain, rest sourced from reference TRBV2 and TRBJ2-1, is EPEVTQTPSHQVTQMGQEVILRCVPISNHLYFYWYRQILGQKVEFLVSFYNNEISEKSEIFDDQFSVERPDGSNFTLKIRSTKLEDSAMYFCASSEQRSQNEQFFGPGTRLTVL.

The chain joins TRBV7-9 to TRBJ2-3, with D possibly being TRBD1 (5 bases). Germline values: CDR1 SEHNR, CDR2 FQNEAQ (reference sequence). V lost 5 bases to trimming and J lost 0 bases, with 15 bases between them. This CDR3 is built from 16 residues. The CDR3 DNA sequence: TGTGCCAGCAGCCCTCTCAGGGTAACTAGCACAGATACGCAGTATTTT. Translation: CASSPLRVTSTDTQYF. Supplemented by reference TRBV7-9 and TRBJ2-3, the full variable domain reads DTGVSQNPRHKITKRGQNVTFRCDPISEHNRLYWYRQTLGQGPEFLTYFQNEAQLEKSRLLSDRFSAERPKGSFSTLEIQRTEQGDSAMYLCASSPLRVTSTDTQYFGPGTRLTVL.

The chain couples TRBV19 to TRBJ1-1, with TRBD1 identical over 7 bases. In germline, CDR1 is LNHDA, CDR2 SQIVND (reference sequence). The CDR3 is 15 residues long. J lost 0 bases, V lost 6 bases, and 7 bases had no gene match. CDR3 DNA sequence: TGTGCCAGTAGCAGGGGGAGCAGCATGAACACTGAAGCTTTCTTT. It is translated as CASSRGSSMNTEAFF.